Listed below are T cell receptor beta chains from one sample, sequenced in a study of blood T cells in healthy people across ages. MiXCR, run by TCRdb on the 5' RACE reads, gives a single entry per CDR3 protein. This table holds 1.5 million to 1.9 million distinct CDR3 sequences, about 45% found once. The sample taken for sequencing was blood. The source is a woman in her late teens or twenties in good health. The CDR3 runs from the conserved cysteine through the conserved F or W. A D gene is named only where the DNA matches it firmly. Clone size is not always given. Where it is, it says once, few, many or a class for expanded clones.

d_gene	abundance	v_gene	j_gene	CDR3aa	CDR3nt
.	.	TRBV29-1	TRBJ1-2	CSVDRKAGISVGGYTF	TGCAGCGTTGATAGGAAGGCAGGCATCTCGGTCGGGGGCTACACCTTC
.	.	TRBV3-1	TRBJ2-7	CASSRNLRETGQYF	TGTGCCAGCAGCCGCAACCTGAGGGAGACCGGGCAGTACTTC
.	few	TRBV12-3/TRBV12-4	TRBJ2-7	CASSSGASYNEQYF	TGTGCCAGCAGTTCCGGGGCGTCCTACAATGAGCAGTACTTC
TRBD1	.	TRBV5-1	TRBJ2-7	CASSTLGTGGSSSYNEQYF	TGCGCCAGCAGCACGCTAGGGACAGGGGGCAGTAGCTCCTACAATGAGCAGTACTTC
.	.	TRBV7-2	TRBJ2-5	CASSLGSGVAEYF	TGTGCCAGCAGCTTAGGGTCTGGGGTGGCTGAGTACTTC
.	.	TRBV6-2/TRBV6-3	TRBJ2-1	CASSYSLSFFYNEQFF	TGTGCCAGCAGTTACTCACTCTCCTTTTTCTACAATGAGCAGTTCTTC
TRBD2	.	TRBV5-1	TRBJ2-2	CASSSRTSGASNTGELFF	TGCGCCAGCAGCTCACGGACTAGCGGGGCCTCGAACACCGGGGAGCTGTTTTTT
.	few	TRBV5-1	TRBJ2-1	CASSLGDNEGKQFF	TGCGCCAGCAGCTTGGGGGATAACGAGGGTAAGCAGTTCTTC
TRBD2	.	TRBV27	TRBJ2-2	CASRIRPTSGSWAGELFF	TGTGCCAGCAGAATCCGACCAACTAGCGGGAGTTGGGCCGGGGAGCTGTTTTTT
.	few	TRBV10-3	TRBJ1-1	CAIRPDLNTEAFF	TGTGCCATCAGGCCGGATCTAAACACTGAAGCTTTCTTT
.	once	TRBV3-1	TRBJ1-2	CASSQDVGALNYGYTF	TGTGCCAGCAGCCAAGATGTGGGGGCGCTAAACTATGGCTACACCTTC
.	few	TRBV5-1	TRBJ2-3	CASSYGRSGTDTQYF	TGCGCCAGCAGCTATGGACGGTCAGGGACAGATACGCAGTATTTT
TRBD2	once	TRBV2	TRBJ2-1	CASRPSRGTSWGGEQFF	TGTGCCAGCAGACCTTCGCGCGGGACTAGTTGGGGGGGTGAGCAGTTCTTC
TRBD1	few	TRBV5-1	TRBJ2-7	CASSLGQGYYNEQYF	TGTGCCAGCAGTTTGGGACAGGGGTACTACAATGAGCAGTACTTC
TRBD2	many	TRBV6-6	TRBJ2-3	CASRLAGVTDTQYF	TGTGCCAGCAGGCTAGCGGGGGTCACAGATACGCAGTATTTT
.	.	TRBV29-1	TRBJ2-1	CSVDRGSSCNEQFF	TGCAGCGTTGATAGGGGGAGCTCCTGCAATGAGCAGTTCTTC
.	few	TRBV20-1	TRBJ1-2	CSARDSGNYGYTF	TGCAGTGCTAGAGATTCAGGAAACTATGGCTACACCTTC
.	.	TRBV7-9	TRBJ2-2	CASSLLGEANTGELFF	TGTGCCAGCAGCTTACTGGGGGAAGCGAACACCGGGGAGCTGTTTTTT
TRBD1	.	TRBV12-3/TRBV12-4	TRBJ2-7	CASSPRTGRNEQYF	TGTGCCAGCAGTCCCCGGACAGGTAGGAACGAGCAGTACTTC
TRBD1	once	TRBV20-1	TRBJ1-5	CGRGRQPQHF	TGCGGCAGGGGGAGGCAGCCCCAGCATTTT
.	.	TRBV6-2/TRBV6-3	TRBJ2-5	CASSSRLLAASQETQYF	TGTGCCAGCAGTTCTCGTCTATTAGCGGCGTCACAAGAGACCCAGTACTTC
.	.	TRBV29-1	TRBJ2-2	CSVLGTGELFF	TGCAGCGTTCTTGGGACCGGGGAGCTGTTTTTT
.	.	TRBV6-6	TRBJ1-4	CASSYSGRGYEKLFF	TGTGCCAGCAGTTACTCGGGCAGGGGATATGAAAAACTGTTTTTT
.	.	TRBV7-2	TRBJ1-1	CASSRGLSNTEAFF	TGTGCCAGTAGTCGGGGGCTATCGAACACTGAAGCTTTCTTT
.	few	TRBV6-1	TRBJ1-4	CASSNPGRSNEKLFF	TGTGCCAGCAGTAACCCGGGACGGTCGAATGAAAAACTGTTTTTT